The rows below give T cell receptor beta chains drawn from one sample of a study of T cell responses to AZD1222 COVID-19 vaccine. Assay: immunoSEQ multiplex PCR; the TCRdb copy retains only in-frame clones and omits some. The profile shows around 110,000 clones, 91% of them singletons. The input for sequencing was peripheral blood, taken on day 0 of AZD1222 vaccination. The receptors shown here come from an adult in good health. The CDR3 runs from the conserved cysteine through the conserved F or W. D genes are given only for firm matches. Part of the rows lack a size; the others show once, few, many or a class for expanded clones.

cdr3_nt cdr3_aa clone_size j_call v_call d_call
TGTGCCAGCAGCCTACGGACTGCGGCGGGGGAGACCCAGTACTTC CASSLRTAAGETQYF - TRBJ2-5 TRBV3-1/TRBV3-2 -
TGTGCCATCATGGGGACACCTTACGAGCAGTACTTC CAIMGTPYEQYF - TRBJ2-7 TRBV10-3 -
TGTGCCAGCAGTGAGACCGAGGGGCTCTATGGCTACACCTTC CASSETEGLYGYTF once TRBJ1-2 TRBV2 -
TGCGCCAGCAGTGAACAGAACTACGAGCAGTACTTC CASSEQNYEQYF - TRBJ2-7 TRBV10-1 -
TGTGCCAGCAGATTACAGACAGGGCGGAACACTGAAGCTTTCTTT CASRLQTGRNTEAFF - TRBJ1-1 TRBV5-4 TRBD1
TGCGCCAGCAGCTTGGAAGGTACCGGGGAGCTGTTTTTT CASSLEGTGELFF - TRBJ2-2 TRBV5-1 -
TGTGCCAGCAGCTTATCGACAGGGGGGAACACTGAAGCTTTCTTT CASSLSTGGNTEAFF few TRBJ1-1 TRBV11-3 TRBD1
TGTGCCAGCAGTTACCGGGACTTTAGCTATGGCTACACCTTC CASSYRDFSYGYTF - TRBJ1-2 TRBV6-5 -
TGTGCCAGCAGCCAAGATCGGGATCGGCACTCTGGGGCCAACGTCCTGACTTTC CASSQDRDRHSGANVLTF - TRBJ2-6 TRBV3-1/TRBV3-2 -
TGTGCCACAGAGGCGGGGGGGCCTTTAAATGAGCAGTTCTTC CATEAGGPLNEQFF once TRBJ2-1 TRBV3-1/TRBV3-2 TRBD2
TGTGCCAGCTCGGGACAGGGGGTGACATCACCCCTCCACTTT CASSGQGVTSPLHF - TRBJ1-6 TRBV19 TRBD1
TGTGCCAGCAGCTTACAGTCCTCTTGGGGCACAGATACGCAGTATTTT CASSLQSSWGTDTQYF - TRBJ2-3 TRBV11-3 -
TGTGCCAGCAGTCGGCAGGGCCTGCAGGAACAGCCCCAGCATTTT CASSRQGLQEQPQHF - TRBJ1-5 TRBV6-2/TRBV6-3 -
TGTGCCAGCAGGAAGACGGGCTCCTATAATTCACCCCTCCACTTT CASRKTGSYNSPLHF - TRBJ1-6 TRBV27 -
TGCAGCGTTGGCGGGGTACGGAATGAGCAGTTCTTC CSVGGVRNEQFF - TRBJ2-1 TRBV29-1 -
TGTGCCAGCACCGCGCAGGGAGGCGAAAAACTGTTTTTT CASTAQGGEKLFF - TRBJ1-4 TRBV12-3/TRBV12-4 -
TGCGCCAGCAGAGTGAAGGGTCTGGAGACCCAGTACTTC CASRVKGLETQYF - TRBJ2-5 TRBV5-1 -
TGTGCCAGCCCGAACTACGAGCAGTACTTC CASPNYEQYF - TRBJ2-7 TRBV7-6 -
TGTGCCAGCTCACCACTCAGTTCGGGGGGGCTTAGCTACAATGAGCAGTTCTTC CASSPLSSGGLSYNEQFF - TRBJ2-1 TRBV18 TRBD2
TGTGCCAGCAGCTTACTAGCGGGTGAGACCCAGTACTTC CASSLLAGETQYF - TRBJ2-5 TRBV7-3 TRBD2
TGTGCCACCAGCTTTAGGAGGACCTATAATTCACCCCTCCACTTT CATSFRRTYNSPLHF - TRBJ1-6 TRBV15 -
TGTGCCAGCAGCTTGAGCCCGACCCAGGACACTGAAGCTTTCTTT CASSLSPTQDTEAFF - TRBJ1-1 TRBV11-2 -
TGTGCCAGTAGTAGGGGACAGGGGTACAATGAGCAGTTCTTC CASSRGQGYNEQFF - TRBJ2-1 TRBV19 TRBD1
TGTGCCAGCAGCCGCTCGGAAAACACAGATACGCAGTATTTT CASSRSENTDTQYF - TRBJ2-3 TRBV13 -
TGTGCCAGCAAGAGTACAGGGGAAGAACTTACTTACGAGCAGTACTTC CASKSTGEELTYEQYF - TRBJ2-7 TRBV27 TRBD1
TGTGCCAGCAGCTTCCCCGGTAGAAGCACTGAAGCTTTCTTT CASSFPGRSTEAFF - TRBJ1-1 TRBV7-3 -
TGTGCCACCAGCAGAGACCACAGGTTAGACCCGGAACTCCACTTT CATSRDHRLDPELHF - TRBJ1-6 TRBV15 -
TGTGCCAGTAGTGTCGACCGGGACCCACAGAAAGAGACCCAGTACTTC CASSVDRDPQKETQYF - TRBJ2-5 TRBV19 -
TGTGCCAGCAGTCAGGGAACGAGCTCCTACAATGAGCAGTTCTTC CASSQGTSSYNEQFF - TRBJ2-1 TRBV5-5 -
TGTGCCTTCCAGGGGCCAGCGATCCCCTTTGTTTATGGCTACACCTTC CAFQGPAIPFVYGYTF - TRBJ1-2 TRBV7-6 -
TGTGCCAGCAGCTTGAGGCGGGACGACACCTACGAGCAGTACTTC CASSLRRDDTYEQYF - TRBJ2-7 TRBV5-6 -
TGTGCCAGCAGTTACACCCAGAGAATGAACACTGAAGCTTTCTTT CASSYTQRMNTEAFF - TRBJ1-1 TRBV6-2/TRBV6-3 -
TGTGCCAGCAGCCCGAAACCCCGACTACGGGGTAATGAAAAACTGTTTTTT CASSPKPRLRGNEKLFF - TRBJ1-4 TRBV3-1/TRBV3-2 -
TGCAGTGCTATTCACGGAACTGAAGCTTTCTTT CSAIHGTEAFF - TRBJ1-1 TRBV20-1 -
TGTGCCAGCAGGGTTGACGCCTCGGCAGATCACAATGAGCAGTTCTTC CASRVDASADHNEQFF - TRBJ2-1 TRBV7-3 -
TGTGCCACCTCCTCCGGGTTCCACACCGGGGAGCTGTTTTTT CATSSGFHTGELFF - TRBJ2-2 TRBV27 -
TGTGCCAGACCCAGGGCTGAGCGAGTCCGCTACGAGCAGTACTTC CARPRAERVRYEQYF - TRBJ2-7 TRBV5-3 -
TGTGCCTGGAGCTGGGGCACAGGGAGCGGCTACACCTTC CAWSWGTGSGYTF - TRBJ1-2 TRBV30 -
TGTGCCAGCAGCGCCCCGACTAGCGGGGGACTGAACTCTGGGGCCAACGTCCTGACTTTC CASSAPTSGGLNSGANVLTF - TRBJ2-6 TRBV9 TRBD2
TGTGCCAGCAGCTTAGCGCGGGGTAACGGCTACACCTTC CASSLARGNGYTF - TRBJ1-2 TRBV7-2 -
TGTGCCAGCAGCCTAGGGCAGCAGAACACTGAAGCTTTCTTT CASSLGQQNTEAFF once TRBJ1-1 TRBV28 -
TGCGCCAGCAGCTTGGCCATGTGGGGGAAGACGAATGAGCAGTTCTTC CASSLAMWGKTNEQFF - TRBJ2-1 TRBV5-1 -
TGTGCCAGTGATAGGGGCCAGGGGAGCTACGAGCAGTACTTC CASDRGQGSYEQYF - TRBJ2-7 TRBV19 -
TGTGCCAGCTCACCCCGGGGGGCAGACACTGAAGCTTTCTTT CASSPRGADTEAFF - TRBJ1-1 TRBV18 -
TGTGCCAGCAGCCGAGCCCCTGGGGTTGATGAAAAACTGTTTTTT CASSRAPGVDEKLFF - TRBJ1-4 TRBV14 -
TGCGCCAGCAGCTTGGACCTGTACTCCTACGAGCAGTACTTC CASSLDLYSYEQYF - TRBJ2-7 TRBV5-1 -
TGTGCCATCAGATCTGACAGCTCCCAAGAGACCCAGTACTTC CAIRSDSSQETQYF - TRBJ2-5 TRBV10-3 -
TGTGCCAGCAGTGAGGTACGGGCAGTCGGATACGAGCAGTACTTC CASSEVRAVGYEQYF - TRBJ2-7 TRBV6-1 -
TGCGCCAGCAGGCCGCTGGGGGACAGGTCGTACGAGCAGTACTTC CASRPLGDRSYEQYF - TRBJ2-7 TRBV4-1 TRBD1
TGTGCCAGCAGCCTATCGGACAGCCCCTTAAATGAAAAACTGTTTTTT CASSLSDSPLNEKLFF - TRBJ1-4 TRBV3-1/TRBV3-2 -
TGTGCCAGCAGCTTGGAAGGACAGGAATACTACGAGCAGTACTTC CASSLEGQEYYEQYF once TRBJ2-7 TRBV5-5 TRBD1
TGCGCCAGCAGCTTGAGTGGCTCCTACAATGAGCAGTTCTTC CASSLSGSYNEQFF - TRBJ2-1 TRBV5-1 -
TGCGCCAGCAGCCGGGGACAGGGGAGGGACACTGAAGCTTTCTTT CASSRGQGRDTEAFF - TRBJ1-1 TRBV4-1 TRBD1
TGTGCCAGCAGCTGGGGAGGTGGCTACACCTTC CASSWGGGYTF - TRBJ1-2 TRBV5-5 -
TGTGCCAGCAGTTACCCAGCGGGGGGGCCGGAGACCCAGTACTTC CASSYPAGGPETQYF - TRBJ2-5 TRBV6-5 TRBD2
TGCGCCAGCAGCTTGGCCTTGGGACAGGGGGGCGATGAGCAGTTCTTC CASSLALGQGGDEQFF - TRBJ2-1 TRBV5-1 TRBD1
TGTGCCAGCAGCTGGACAGCCAGGGAGCTGTTTTTT CASSWTARELFF - TRBJ2-2 TRBV12-3/TRBV12-4 -